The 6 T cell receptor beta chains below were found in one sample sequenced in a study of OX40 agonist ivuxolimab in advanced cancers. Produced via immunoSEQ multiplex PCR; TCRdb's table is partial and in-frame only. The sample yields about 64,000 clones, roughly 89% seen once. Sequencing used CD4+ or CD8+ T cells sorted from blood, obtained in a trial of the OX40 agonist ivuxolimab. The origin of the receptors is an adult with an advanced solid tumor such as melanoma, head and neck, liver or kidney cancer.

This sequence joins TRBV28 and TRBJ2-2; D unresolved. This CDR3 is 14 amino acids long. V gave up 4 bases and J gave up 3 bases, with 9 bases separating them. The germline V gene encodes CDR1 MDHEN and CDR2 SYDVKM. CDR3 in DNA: TGTGCCAGCAGTTCCCCCCTCTACACCGGGGAGCTGTTTTTT. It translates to CASSSPLYTGELFF.

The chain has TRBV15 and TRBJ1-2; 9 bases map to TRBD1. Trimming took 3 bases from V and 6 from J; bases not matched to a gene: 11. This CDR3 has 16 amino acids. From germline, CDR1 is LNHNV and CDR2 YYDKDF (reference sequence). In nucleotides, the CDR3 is TGTGCCACCAGCAGGGGGGGGACAGGGTTAGACGATGGCTACACCTTC. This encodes CATSRGGTGLDDGYTF.

The CDR3 DNA reads TGTGCCAGCAGTTTTAGTTGGGGGCCGGGTAAGGCTGAAGCTTTCTTT. This gives the protein CASSFSWGPGKAEAFF. V and J are TRBV27 and TRBJ1-1; the D gene is possibly TRBD1 (6 bases). V lost 3 bases and J 6 bases, leaving 20 bases between the germline ends. Germline CDR1 reads MNHEY; CDR2 reads SMNVEV (reference sequence). The CDR3 consists of 16 residues.

CDR3 region: CAWSVGGTEAFF. CDR3 nucleotide sequence: TGTGCCTGGAGTGTTGGAGGCACTGAAGCTTTCTTT. The rearrangement uses TRBV30 and TRBJ1-1; D ambiguous. The germline V gene has CDR1 GTSNPN and CDR2 SVGIG (reference sequence). Trimming removed 0 bases at V and 4 bases at J, with 6 bases between. The CDR3 is made up of 12 amino acids.

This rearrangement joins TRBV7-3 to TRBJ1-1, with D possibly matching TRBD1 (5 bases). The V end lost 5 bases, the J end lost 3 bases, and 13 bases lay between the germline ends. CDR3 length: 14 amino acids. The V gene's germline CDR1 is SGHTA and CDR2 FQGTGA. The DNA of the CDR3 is TGTGCCAGCAGCCCAAACGGGGGGGACACTGAAGCTTTCTTT. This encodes CASSPNGGDTEAFF.

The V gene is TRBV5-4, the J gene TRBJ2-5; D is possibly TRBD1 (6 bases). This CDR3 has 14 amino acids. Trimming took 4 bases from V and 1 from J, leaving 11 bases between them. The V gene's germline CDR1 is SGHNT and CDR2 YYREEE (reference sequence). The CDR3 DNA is TGTGCCAGCAGCATCGCAGGGGTCCAAGAGACCCAGTACTTC. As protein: CASSIAGVQETQYF.